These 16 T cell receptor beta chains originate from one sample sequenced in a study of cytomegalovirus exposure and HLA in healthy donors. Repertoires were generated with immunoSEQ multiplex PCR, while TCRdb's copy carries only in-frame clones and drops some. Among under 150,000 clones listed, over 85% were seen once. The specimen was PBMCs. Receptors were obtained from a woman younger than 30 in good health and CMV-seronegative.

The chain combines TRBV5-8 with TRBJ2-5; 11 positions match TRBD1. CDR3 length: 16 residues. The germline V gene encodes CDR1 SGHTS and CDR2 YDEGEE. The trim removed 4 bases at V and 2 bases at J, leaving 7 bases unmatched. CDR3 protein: CASSPGQGALQETQYF. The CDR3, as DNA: TGTGCCAGCAGCCCCGGACAGGGGGCTCTTCAAGAGACCCAGTACTTC. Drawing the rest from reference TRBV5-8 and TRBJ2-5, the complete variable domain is EAGVTQSPTHLIKTRGQQATLRCSPISGHTSVYWYQQALGLGLQFLLWYDEGEERNRGNFPPRFSGRQFPNYSSELNVNALELEDSALYLCASSPGQGALQETQYFGPGTRLLVL.

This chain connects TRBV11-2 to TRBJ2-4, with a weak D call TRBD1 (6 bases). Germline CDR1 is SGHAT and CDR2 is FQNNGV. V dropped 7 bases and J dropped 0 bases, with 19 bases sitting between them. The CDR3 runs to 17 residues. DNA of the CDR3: TGTGCCAGCACCTTCCGGTGGACAGCGCTAGCCAAAAACATTCAGTACTTC. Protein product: CASTFRWTALAKNIQYF.

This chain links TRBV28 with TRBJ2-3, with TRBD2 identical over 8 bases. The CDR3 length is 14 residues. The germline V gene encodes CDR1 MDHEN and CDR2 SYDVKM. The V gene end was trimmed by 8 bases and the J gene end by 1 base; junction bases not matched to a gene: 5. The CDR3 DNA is TGTGCCAGCGAAAAAGCGGGAGGCACAGATACGCAGTATTTT. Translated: CASEKAGGTDTQYF.

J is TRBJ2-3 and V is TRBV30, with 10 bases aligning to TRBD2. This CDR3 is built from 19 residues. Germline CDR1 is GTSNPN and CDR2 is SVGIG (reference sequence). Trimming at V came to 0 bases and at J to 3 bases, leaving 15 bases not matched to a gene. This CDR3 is CAWSVLKAGGPRLTDTQYF. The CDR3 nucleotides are TGTGCCTGGAGTGTACTAAAAGCGGGAGGGCCTAGGTTGACAGATACGCAGTATTTT. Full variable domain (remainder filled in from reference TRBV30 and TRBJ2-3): SQTIHQWPATLVQPVGSPLSLECTVEGTSNPNLYWYRQAAGRGLQLLFYSVGIGQISSEVPQNLSASRPQDRQFILSSKKLLLSDSGFYLCAWSVLKAGGPRLTDTQYFGPGTRLTVL.

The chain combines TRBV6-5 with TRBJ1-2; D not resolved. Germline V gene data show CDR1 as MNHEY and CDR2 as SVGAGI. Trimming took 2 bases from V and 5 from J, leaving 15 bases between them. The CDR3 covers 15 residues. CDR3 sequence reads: CASSYLRELGYGYTF. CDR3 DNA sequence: TGTGCCAGCAGTTACCTACGGGAACTCGGGTATGGCTACACCTTC.

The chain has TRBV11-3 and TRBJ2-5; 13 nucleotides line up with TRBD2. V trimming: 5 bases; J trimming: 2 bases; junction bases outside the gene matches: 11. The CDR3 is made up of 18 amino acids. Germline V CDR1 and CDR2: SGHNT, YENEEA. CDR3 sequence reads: CASSRGLAGVGGQETQYF. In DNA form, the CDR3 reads TGTGCCAGCAGCCGCGGACTAGCGGGAGTCGGGGGTCAAGAGACCCAGTACTTC.

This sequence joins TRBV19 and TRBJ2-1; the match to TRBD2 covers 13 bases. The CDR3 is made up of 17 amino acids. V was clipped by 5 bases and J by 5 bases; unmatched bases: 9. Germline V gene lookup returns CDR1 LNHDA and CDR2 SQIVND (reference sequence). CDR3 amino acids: CASSSLTSGGLNNEQFF. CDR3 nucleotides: TGTGCCAGTAGTTCGCTGACTAGCGGGGGGCTAAACAATGAGCAGTTCTTC.

CDR3 protein: CASSLVVNNEQFF. DNA for the CDR3: TGCGCCAGCAGCTTGGTAGTAAATAATGAGCAGTTCTTC. The chain combines TRBV5-1 with TRBJ2-1, with no clear D. Germline V gene lookup returns CDR1 SGHRS and CDR2 YFSETQ. V shed 0 bases and J shed 7 bases, with 8 bases lying between them. CDR3 size: 13 residues.

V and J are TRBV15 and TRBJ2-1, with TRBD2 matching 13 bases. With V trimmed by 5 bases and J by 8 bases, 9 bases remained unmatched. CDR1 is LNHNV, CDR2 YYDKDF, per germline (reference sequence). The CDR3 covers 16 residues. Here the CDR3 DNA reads TGTGCCACCAGCGTCGGGACTAGCGGGATAAAGTATGAGCAGTTCTTC. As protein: CATSVGTSGIKYEQFF. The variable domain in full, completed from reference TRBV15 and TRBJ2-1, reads DAMVIQNPRYQVTQFGKPVTLSCSQTLNHNVMYWYQQKSSQAPKLLFHYYDKDFNNEADTPDNFQSRRPNTSFCFLDIRSPGLGDTAMYLCATSVGTSGIKYEQFFGPGTRLTVL.

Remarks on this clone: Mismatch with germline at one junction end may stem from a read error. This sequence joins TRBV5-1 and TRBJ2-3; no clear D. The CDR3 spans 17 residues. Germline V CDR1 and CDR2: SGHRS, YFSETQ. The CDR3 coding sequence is TGCACCAGCAGCTTGCTCCCCCCCCCTGGCTCCACAGATACGCAGTATTTT. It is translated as CTSSLLPPPGSTDTQYF.

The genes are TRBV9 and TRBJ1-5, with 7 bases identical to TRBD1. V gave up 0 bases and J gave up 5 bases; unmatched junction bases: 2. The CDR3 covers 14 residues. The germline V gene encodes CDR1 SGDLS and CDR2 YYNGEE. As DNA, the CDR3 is TGTGCCAGCAGCGTAGGGACAGGTCATCAGCCCCAGCATTTT. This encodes CASSVGTGHQPQHF.

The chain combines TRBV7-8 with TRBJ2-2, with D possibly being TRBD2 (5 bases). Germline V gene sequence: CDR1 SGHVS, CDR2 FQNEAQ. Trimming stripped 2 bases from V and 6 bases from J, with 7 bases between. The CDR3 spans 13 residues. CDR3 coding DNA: TGTGCCAGCAGCTTACTGGAGGCCGGGGAGCTGTTTTTT. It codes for CASSLLEAGELFF.

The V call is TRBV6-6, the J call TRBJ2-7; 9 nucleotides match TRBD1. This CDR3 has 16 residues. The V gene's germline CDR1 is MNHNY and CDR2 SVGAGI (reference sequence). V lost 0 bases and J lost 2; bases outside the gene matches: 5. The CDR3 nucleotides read TGTGCCAGCAGTTACTCGTACGGGACAGGGCCCTACGAGCAGTACTTC. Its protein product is CASSYSYGTGPYEQYF.

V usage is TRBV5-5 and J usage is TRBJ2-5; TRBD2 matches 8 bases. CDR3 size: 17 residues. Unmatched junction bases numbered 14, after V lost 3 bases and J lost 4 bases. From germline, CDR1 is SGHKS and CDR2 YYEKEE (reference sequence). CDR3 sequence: CASSWGAGGRLGETQYF. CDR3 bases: TGTGCCAGCAGCTGGGGGGCGGGAGGCCGCCTGGGAGAGACCCAGTACTTC.

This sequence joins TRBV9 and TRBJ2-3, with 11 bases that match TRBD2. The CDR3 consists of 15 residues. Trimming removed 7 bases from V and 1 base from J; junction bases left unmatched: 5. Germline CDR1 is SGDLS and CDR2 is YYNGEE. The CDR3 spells CASASGGSGTDTQYF. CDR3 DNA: TGTGCCAGCGCTAGCGGGGGGTCCGGCACAGATACGCAGTATTTT. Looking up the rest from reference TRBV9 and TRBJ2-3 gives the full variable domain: DSGVTQTPKHLITATGQRVTLRCSPRSGDLSVYWYQQSLDQGLQFLIQYYNGEERAKGNILERFSAQQFPDLHSELNLSSLELGDSALYFCASASGGSGTDTQYFGPGTRLTVL.

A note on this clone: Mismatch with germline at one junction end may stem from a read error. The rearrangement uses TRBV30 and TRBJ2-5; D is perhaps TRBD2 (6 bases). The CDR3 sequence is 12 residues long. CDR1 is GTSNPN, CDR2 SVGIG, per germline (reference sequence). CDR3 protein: CAGSGGGETQYF. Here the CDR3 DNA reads TGCGCGGGATCTGGGGGAGGAGAGACCCAGTACTTC.